Ten or more counts support the clone carrying this T cell receptor (beta chain). Its antigen is unknown. The data are from a study of regulatory T cells in long-lasting Graves disease. Broader study findings: Relative to new patients (approximately 1,000), persistent patients exhibited greater sharing of public clonotypes (around 2,700). It was peripheral blood alone, not thyroid tissue, that was studied.

Libraries of TCR beta came from iRepertoire HTBI primers plus Arm-PCR of CDR3 regions. TCRdb re-analysed the multiplex PCR reads in MiXCR, keeping a single row per CDR3 protein. The data hold about 300,000 distinct CDR3 sequences, with 22% observed a single time. Time point indicated: persistent/refractory GD, antithyroid drugs over 5 years with positive TRAb. Researchers made the TCR library from RNA that was extracted from PBMCs. Diagnoses of Graves' disease were made by American Thyroid Association guidelines. The CDR3 is made up of 15 amino acids. Trimming took 5 bases from V and 2 from J; bases not matched to a gene: 4. Germline assignment: CDR1 SGHTA and CDR2 FQGNSA.

The chain employs TRBV7-2 and TRBJ2-5; 11 positions match TRBD2. The clonotype originates from a female donor with Graves disease. Sequenced here: peripheral blood mononuclear cells (PBMCs), sampled when the disease was refractory, from a patient treated with antithyroid drugs. The CDR3 coding sequence is TGTGCCAGCAGCGCCAGACTAGCGGGACAAGAGACCCAGTACTTC. It yields the protein CASSARLAGQETQYF.